This T cell receptor beta chain was sequenced during a study of shared clonotypes between healthy human individuals. Looking at the study overall: Aged between 18 and 49, the donors were two women and a few men. Three CD4 naive, three CD4 memory, two CD8 naive and one CD8 memory plate were used per donor.

Regarding the study as a whole: Sampling included only blood; tissue repertoires likely differ. A handful of donors held about 5% of naive CD4 clonotypes in common.

Here immunoSEQ multiplex PCR was the method, and the copy in TCRdb shows in-frame clones only, minus some. The data hold millions of clones, with more than 80% observed a single time. This clone is a singleton in its sample. The antigen is unknown. A read error may produce the germline difference seen at one junction end. The CDR3 covers 12 residues. Germline V gene sequence: CDR1 MNHEY, CDR2 SVGAGI. The sequence came from a man aged 18 to 35 in good health. The rearrangement joins TRBV6-5 to TRBJ2-1, with 8 positions matching TRBD1. Sequences were obtained from naive CD4+ T cells sorted from blood. Subset specified: CD45RA+ positively selected. This CDR3 is CASSYSGTGVVF. The CDR3 bases are TGTGCCAGCAGTTACTCCGGGACAGGTGTGGTCTTC.